This T cell receptor (beta chain) was found in a study of spatial heterogeneity in lung cancer. The wider study: From matched bulk RNA-seq came a T cell module score, which showed a strong correlation with TCR transcript counts in tumor regions.

Unique molecular identifiers, one per molecule, were present on every TCR cDNA molecule. TCRdb used MiXCR to reprocess the 5' RACE reads, holding one entry per CDR3 protein. Of some 1,500 distinct CDR3 sequences listed, over 7.5% were seen once; the top ten hold roughly two fifths. Regarding this clonotype: Antigen specificity is unknown.

Trimming took off 8 bases at V and 12 bases at J, with 20 bases between the two ends. CDR3 size: 11 residues. Germline V CDR1 and CDR2: DFQATT, SNEGSKA (reference sequence). Regarding time point: sample taken at primary tumor resection. The donor group consisted of around 77 patients who had untreated, early-stage non-small cell lung cancer. Material for sequencing was whole RNA from tumor, nontumor lung or frozen PBMC, left unsorted. General observations from the study: Tumors with more nonsynonymous mutations had more expanded intratumoral alpha and beta TCRs.

The source of this sequence is a female donor with early-stage non-small cell lung cancer. The sample here was lung tumor tissue, taken at surgery. The chain has TRBV20-1 and TRBJ2-7; D remains unclear. The CDR3 protein is CSTYTTGRLYF. CDR3 sequence (DNA): TGCAGTACGTATACGACCGGTCGGTTGTACTTC.